This TCR beta chain emerged from a study of cytomegalovirus exposure and HLA in healthy donors (dated by TCRdb to the late 2010s). Turning to the overall study: A later analysis indicated that the 90 to 150 validation repertoires were generated on the platform also employed for the 650 to 850 repertoires of the first cohort. The study aimed to test whether cataloging public T cell receptors could reveal signatures of past pathogen exposure. Besides the first cohort of approximately 670 subjects, a separate validation cohort made up of 120 different subjects was used. The study combined high-throughput TCR immunosequencing, statistical association of individual TCRs with disease status, and machine learning to predict cytomegalovirus infection status. The study at large found these results: In vitro tests confirmed that a few of the cytomegalovirus-associated TCR beta chains recognize cytomegalovirus antigens. The validation cohort had no HLA typing available for a later analysis, so co-occurrence within that cohort was assessed over all 110 or so repertoires. Across donors, most TCR sequences were observed very rarely, whereas some public TCRs were present in many individuals. The study listed approximately 150 TCR beta chains as associated with cytomegalovirus. The classifier was reported to diagnose cytomegalovirus status with high specificity and sensitivity in both the original and validation cohorts. The authors suggested that the approach could potentially be extended to other disease states and immunological phenotypes. In a later analysis, TCRs clustered in the first cohort were found to also tend to co-occur in the 130 or so validation repertoires, with roughly 93% of cluster scores above 0.

The donors were included in the validation cohort of approximately 120 subjects, a group kept apart from the roughly 680-subject first cohort. Here V drops 1 base and J drops 4 bases, and the junction holds 12 bases not matched to any gene. In the germline V gene, CDR1 corresponds to SGHDN and CDR2 to FVKESK. CDR3 length: 17 amino acids, cysteine to phenylalanine. The read is trimmed to its CDR3 DNA, 51 bases read in frame from base 1. To prepare the library, the immunoSEQ multiplex PCR assay was applied. Per the source publication's procedure: A statistical classification framework was built to diagnose cytomegalovirus status from the catalog of TCR beta chain sequences. Imported from immuneACCESS, the table was reduced by TCRdb to in-frame sequences with V and J called. These copies leave out some clones; in studies compared against another copy, an unresolved V gene accounts for under half, and the cause of the remainder is not known. The DNA gave D and trimming, while V, J and clone size come from that table. The sample yields under 350,000 clones; 65% to 90% were counted once. More than 0.8% of the sample is held by the ten biggest clonotypes.

Worth noting for this clone: It lacks a known antigen. No quality values exist for individual bases; no much larger clone is one base distant.

Sequences were obtained from PBMCs. The V gene is TRBV14 and the J gene is TRBJ1-1, with 7 junctional bases fitting TRBD1. This sequence originates from a woman between 18 and 29 years old in good health and CMV-seronegative. CDR3 reads: CASSQGRGQMRVTEAFF. The DNA sequence follows: TGTGCCAGCAGCCAAGGAAGGGGGCAGATGAGGGTCACTGAAGCTTTCTTT. The CDR3, completed at both ends by the reference TRBV14 and TRBJ1-1 genes, gives the full variable domain EAGVTQFPSHSVIEKGQTVTLRCDPISGHDNLYWYRRVMGKEIKFLLHFVKESKQDESGMPNNRFLAERTGGTYSTLKVQPAELEDSGVYFCASSQGRGQMRVTEAFFGQGTRLTVV.